Sequencing of this TCR beta chain was carried out in a study of shared clonotypes between healthy human individuals (dated by TCRdb to about 2020). Concerning the study at large: A couple of women and three men aged 18 to 49 years were included in the cohort. To estimate repertoire size and how much clonotypes are shared between individuals, the study performed deep sequencing of blood TCR repertoires from 4 to 6 healthy adults. Per donor, three plates each were used for CD4 naive and CD4 memory, two for CD8 naive, and one for CD8 memory. Leukapheresis yielded between about 0.9 and 8.9 billion PBMCs per donor. Libraries were prepared and TCR repertoires were sequenced by different laboratories using diverse techniques, in order to increase sequencing depth and limit assay-specific biases. Beyond this particular receptor, the publication reports: Sharing across several donors was observed for roughly 5% of naive CD4, 3% to 3.5% of naive CD8, 2.3% of memory CD4, and roughly 0.4% of memory CD8 clonotypes. Only blood was sampled, and tissue TCR repertoires likely differ from those in blood. Pairwise subsampling led to the expectation that sequencing depth would affect the degree of clonotype sharing among donors. Compared with non-shared clonotypes, clonotypes shared by all four sorted-subset donors had higher generation probabilities. Incomplete sequencing was indicated by rarefaction of sorted-subset datasets, despite the large sequencing depth. Estimated clonotype richness was generally larger for naive than for memory subsets. The genetic and exposure-history diversity represented was limited by the small number of donors.

Taken from cysteine to phenylalanine, the CDR3 has 14 residues. Only CDR3 DNA is held: 42 bases, read in frame from base 1. Between the V and J ends, shortened by 5 bases and 1 base respectively, the junction contains 12 bases. The CDR1 and CDR2 encoded by the germline V gene (reference sequence) are SGHAT and FQDESV. Healthy HIV-negative adults with no recently reported acute infections or vaccinations were included as donors. Every donor was a Caucasian adult residing in Nashville, Tennessee, USA. CD8 memory samples were composed of magnetically selected CD45RO+ cells combined with CCR7-negative CD45RA+ effector memory (TemRA) cells. Blood was obtained by leukapheresis, after which PBMCs were separated by Ficoll-Histopaque density gradient centrifugation and cryopreserved in liquid nitrogen vapor phase. Purity and quantity of every magnetically sorted T cell population were checked by analytical flow cytometry. From each sorted fraction, genomic DNA was isolated and quantified by UV absorbance on a Nanodrop 2000c.

TCR CDR3 regions were amplified from genomic DNA by multiplex PCR using the deep immunoSEQ assay. Extracted genomic DNA from each cell subset was distributed evenly across all wells of several immunoSEQ 96-well plates, and each plate was treated as a replicate. Each replicate PCR for sorted subsets received approximately 220 ng genomic DNA, equal to around 32,000 T cell genomes. The purified libraries were quantified using a Qubit 3.0 fluorometer, sized with a Bioanalyzer 2100, and then quantified again using the KAPA Library Quantification kit. Every immunoSEQ 96-well plate was sequenced on a separate single-read 150-cycle Illumina NextSeq 550 flow cell. On the authors' methods: Because the immunoSEQ output held only junctional sequences and lacked quality scores, the filtering could not match the filtering applied to full-length reads. To assign V/J genes and CDR3, sequences were annotated using PyIR, a Python wrapper for IgBLAST v1.9, with IMGT germline references. Reads with weak V/J assignments (E-value above 1e-6), missing CDR3, stop codons, out-of-frame junctions, or ambiguous translated residues were removed. V3J clonotypes were defined by identical inferred V gene, J gene, and CDR3 amino acid sequence. The percentage overlap between two repertoires was calculated by dividing the number of shared unique clonotypes by the size of the smaller repertoire. RTK rarefaction, the Chao1 estimator, and Recon v2.1 estimates of unobserved clonotypes were used to assess repertoire richness. For all TCRbeta clonotypes obtained by the gDNA method from a handful of donors, generation probabilities were computed with OLGA. TCRdb holds this immuneACCESS table with in-frame rearrangements only. Some clones are missing; in checked studies, unresolved V genes explain under half, and the rest has no known cause. V, J and clone size were drawn from that table, and D and trimming were deduced from the DNA. Present in this sample are more than 550,000 clones, about 92% of which were seen just once. The ten largest clones capture 34% of the sample.

In regard to this clone: Its antigen target is currently unknown. No qualities accompany the bases; no much larger clone lies one base away.

The rearranged segments are TRBV11-1 and TRBJ2-7; possibly the D gene is TRBD1, per 5 matching bases. This TCR derives from a man younger than 35 in good health. Some clones in this sample may be carry-over from other donors' samples. The sequenced sample consisted of memory CD8+ T cells from PBMCs. In light of the paper, this sample's cell subset or site label describes: CD45RO+ cells pooled with CCR7-negative TemRA cells. The nucleotides read TGTGCCAGCAGCGCCACAGGTCAGTCCTACGAGCAGTACTTC. It codes for CASSATGQSYEQYF.